These 25 T cell receptor beta chains came from one sample sequenced in a study of blood T cell repertoires in COVID-19. Data came from immunoSEQ multiplex PCR; TCRdb stores just in-frame clones and leaves some out. The sample has roughly 140,000 clones; about 85% are singletons. Sequencing input: peripheral blood. The source of these receptors is a woman in her fifties or sixties with COVID-19, enrolled during active disease.

In its sample, this clone was seen once. CDR3 loop: CARAASRQGKTSYEQYV. The CDR3 bases are TGTGCCAGGGCCGCTTCACGACAGGGTAAAACGTCCTACGAGCAGTACGTC. The chain has TRBV2 and TRBJ2-7; 7 nucleotides line up with TRBD1. This CDR3 comprises 17 residues. Looked up from germline, CDR1 is SNHLY and CDR2 is FYNNEI. The J segment lost 1 base and the V segment lost 9 bases, leaving 18 bases of the junction unmatched.

The chain combines TRBV2 with TRBJ2-5, with TRBD2 matching 7 bases. V was pared by 4 bases and J by 3 bases, with 5 bases of the junction left unmatched. Germline V gene sequence: CDR1 SNHLY, CDR2 FYNNEI. This CDR3 comprises 14 residues. The chain's CDR3 is CASSAGRGEETQYF. DNA of the CDR3: TGTGCCAGCAGTGCAGGCCGGGGGGAAGAGACCCAGTACTTC.

This chain uses TRBV14 with TRBJ2-1, with D hard to call. V lost 4 bases and J lost 3, with 13 bases in between. In germline, CDR1 is SGHDN, CDR2 FVKESK. The CDR3 totals 15 residues. The CDR3 bases are TGTGCCAGCAGCCTCATAACGGGTGGCTACAATGAGCAGTTCTTC. It codes for CASSLITGGYNEQFF. The whole variable domain, remainder taken from reference TRBV14 and TRBJ2-1, is EAGVTQFPSHSVIEKGQTVTLRCDPISGHDNLYWYRRVMGKEIKFLLHFVKESKQDESGMPNNRFLAERTGGTYSTLKVQPAELEDSGVYFCASSLITGGYNEQFFGPGTRLTVL.

This chain uses TRBV10-3 with TRBJ1-5; a possible D gene is TRBD1 (5 bases). V was cut by 3 bases and J by 5 bases, with 8 bases left in between. The germline V gene has CDR1 ENHRY and CDR2 SYGVKD. The CDR3 spans 13 residues. CDR3 sequence: CAISDGGYQPQHF. CDR3 nucleotides: TGTGCCATCAGTGACGGGGGTTATCAGCCCCAGCATTTT.

This clone appeared a few times. The chain recombines TRBV6-5 with TRBJ2-1, with 13 bases identical to TRBD2. The CDR3 sequence is 15 residues long. The J segment lost 9 bases and the V segment lost 5 bases, leaving 7 bases of the junction unmatched. The germline gives CDR1 MNHEY, CDR2 SVGAGI. CDR3 DNA sequence: TGTGCCAGCAGTCCCCGGACTAGCGGGAGAAGTGAGCAGTTCTTC. It encodes CASSPRTSGRSEQFF.

This sequence joins TRBV9 and TRBJ1-1; D unclear. From germline, CDR1 is SGDLS and CDR2 YYNGEE. The CDR3 contains 13 residues. V lost 2 bases and J 1 base, leaving 6 bases between the germline ends. The CDR3 spells CASSVHQNTEAFF. CDR3 sequence (DNA): TGTGCCAGCAGCGTTCATCAGAACACTGAAGCTTTCTTT.

V is TRBV24-1 and J is TRBJ1-2; 11 bases map to TRBD1. The CDR3 is made up of 15 amino acids. Germline lookup yields CDR1 KGHDR and CDR2 SFDVKD. Germline trimming cut 3 bases from V and 7 bases from J; bases unmatched to any gene: 6. The CDR3 bases are TGTGCCACCAGTGATCGGACAGGGGGCGCGGGTGGCTACACCTTC. Translation: CATSDRTGGAGGYTF.

V and J are TRBV7-9 and TRBJ1-2; D gene unclear. The CDR3 has 12 amino acids. The germline V and J ends were trimmed by 5 bases and 6 bases, with 10 bases remaining between them. CDR1 and CDR2 (germline): SEHNR, FQNEAQ (reference sequence). In DNA, the CDR3 is TGTGCCAGCAGCCCCCACAGTAATGGCTACACCTTC. Protein sequence: CASSPHSNGYTF. The complete variable domain, with remaining parts taken from reference TRBV7-9 and TRBJ1-2, reads DTGVSQNPRHKITKRGQNVTFRCDPISEHNRLYWYRQTLGQGPEFLTYFQNEAQLEKSRLLSDRFSAERPKGSFSTLEIQRTEQGDSAMYLCASSPHSNGYTFGSGTRLTVV.

The rearrangement links TRBV3-1 (or the pseudogene TRBV3-2) to TRBJ1-2; TRBD1 aligns across 9 bases. The V gene end was trimmed by 4 bases and the J gene end by 7 bases; junction bases not matched to a gene: 4. The CDR3 loop spans 13 amino acids. Per germline, CDR1 LGHDT and CDR2 YNNKEL (reference sequence). This CDR3 reads CASSLRTGAGYTF. CDR3 nucleotides: TGTGCCAGCAGCCTACGGACAGGGGCTGGCTACACCTTC.

The gene calls are TRBV13 and TRBJ2-5; tentatively, D is TRBD2 (7 bases). This CDR3 has 16 residues. In germline, CDR1 is PRHDT, CDR2 FYEKMQ (reference sequence). Trimming shortened V by 3 bases and J by 4 bases, and 18 bases separated the two germline ends. CDR3 in amino acids: CASSFRQGGGLETQYF. The CDR3 DNA follows: TGTGCCAGCAGCTTCAGACAAGGGGGGGGGCTAGAGACCCAGTACTTC.

The rearrangement links TRBV2 to TRBJ2-4, with TRBD2 matching 10 bases. The CDR3 runs 15 residues. The ends lost 10 bases at V and 3 bases at J; junction bases unmatched: 9. The germline V gene encodes CDR1 SNHLY and CDR2 FYNNEI. The CDR3, as DNA: TGTGCCACCTCCGGACTAGCGGAAATCAAAAACATTCAGTACTTC. Translation: CATSGLAEIKNIQYF.

Concerning this clone itself: At one of its ends the junction is not consistent with the germline gene, which may arise from a read error. The V and J genes are TRBV19 and TRBJ2-7; the match to TRBD2 covers 12 bases. CDR1 and CDR2 from the germline V gene are LNHDA and SQIVND (reference sequence). The CDR3 runs to 13 residues. The CDR3 here is CASSAVGTSGPTF. The CDR3 DNA reads as TGTGCCAGTAGTGCCGTCGGGACTAGCGGGCCGACTTTC.

CDR3 DNA sequence: TGCGCCAGCAGCTTGGCCAGGGTGTACGACTATAATTCACCCCTCCACTTT. This codes for CASSLARVYDYNSPLHF. The V gene is TRBV5-1, the J gene TRBJ1-6, with D perhaps matching TRBD1 (5 bases). Deletions cut 0 bases from V and 3 bases from J, with 13 bases between. This CDR3 comprises 17 residues. Germline V gene lookup returns CDR1 SGHRS and CDR2 YFSETQ.

This clone was counted a few times. The genes are TRBV7-3 and TRBJ2-1; 8 nucleotides agree with TRBD1. Trimming took 4 bases from V and 7 from J; bases not matched to a gene: 9. The CDR3 has 15 amino acids. Germline V gene sequence: CDR1 SGHTA, CDR2 FQGTGA. In DNA form, the CDR3 reads TGTGCCAGCAGCTCCAGCAGACAGGGGAGGAATGAGCAGTTCTTC. It encodes CASSSSRQGRNEQFF.

The rearrangement uses TRBV3-1 (or the pseudogene TRBV3-2) and TRBJ2-5, with D maybe TRBD1 (6 bases). Trimming removed 10 bases from V and 5 bases from J, with 17 bases in between. Per germline, CDR1 LGHDT and CDR2 YNNKEL (reference sequence). The CDR3 consists of 13 residues. In DNA, the CDR3 is TGTGCCACCTCGGTATGGGGGCAGGAGACCCAGTACTTC. This translates into CATSVWGQETQYF.

V gene TRBV5-6 combines with J gene TRBJ1-5; 9 bases line up with TRBD1. CDR3 length: 17 amino acids. Germline trimming cut 3 bases from V and 4 bases from J; bases unmatched to any gene: 11. CDR1 is SGHDT, CDR2 YYEEEE, per germline. CDR3 in amino acids: CASSSVRDRVSNQPQHF. The CDR3 bases are TGTGCCAGCAGCTCTGTAAGGGACAGGGTTTCGAATCAGCCCCAGCATTTT.

The chain is built from TRBV6-1 and TRBJ2-3; TRBD1 agrees at 10 bases. V lost 4 bases to trimming and J lost 1 base; unmatched junction nucleotides: 5. The CDR3 is 16 residues long. The germline gives CDR1 MNHNS, CDR2 SASEGT. CDR3 coding DNA: TGTGCCAGCAGTGCACATGGACAGGGGGGCACAGATACGCAGTATTTT. It translates to CASSAHGQGGTDTQYF.

The CDR3 loop is CASSASTGDSSYEQYV. The CDR3 nucleotides read TGTGCCAGCAGTGCCTCGACAGGGGATAGCTCCTACGAGCAGTACGTC. J is TRBJ2-7 and V is TRBV6-4, with 8 bases matching TRBD1. Germline V lookup: CDR1 MRHNA, CDR2 SNTAGT. V lost 4 bases and J lost 0; bases outside the gene matches: 8. The CDR3 spans 16 residues.

V usage is TRBV7-9 and J usage is TRBJ1-1; 9 bases agree with TRBD1. Germline lookup yields CDR1 SEHNR and CDR2 FQNEAQ (reference sequence). J gave up 2 bases and V 1 base, and 5 bases lay outside the gene matches. The CDR3 has 16 residues. In nucleotides, the CDR3 is TGTGCCAGCAGCTTAGGGGGGGACAGGGACAACACTGAAGCTTTCTTT. Translating gives CASSLGGDRDNTEAFF.

The V and J genes are TRBV6-5 and TRBJ1-6; D unresolved. This CDR3 contains 13 residues. The V gene lost 7 bases and the J gene lost 5 bases, with 9 bases spanning the gap. Germline-derived CDR1 and CDR2 are MNHEY and SVGAGI. The CDR3 bases are TGTGCCAGCACCCGGGAGAATAATTCACCCCTCCACTTT. The encoded protein is CASTRENNSPLHF.

The chain joins TRBV7-4 to TRBJ2-7, with a tentative D call TRBD2 (5 bases). The CDR3 totals 15 residues. CDR1 SGHVT and CDR2 SQSDAQ come from the germline V gene. Trimming shortened V by 5 bases and J by 5 bases, and 19 bases separated the two germline ends. CDR3 amino acids: CASSLGSGIINEQYF. The CDR3 nucleotides are TGTGCCAGCAGCCTGGGGTCCGGGATAATCAACGAGCAGTACTTC.

The rearrangement uses TRBV15 and TRBJ1-6; D not resolved. Trimming removed 5 bases at V and 0 bases at J, with 11 bases between. The CDR3 is made up of 16 amino acids. The germline V gene encodes CDR1 LNHNV and CDR2 YYDKDF (reference sequence). The CDR3 spells CATSPKRSSYNSPLHF. As DNA, the CDR3 is TGTGCCACCAGCCCAAAGCGAAGCTCCTATAATTCACCCCTCCACTTT.

This chain links TRBV11-2 with TRBJ2-2; D is perhaps TRBD2 (6 bases). The germline gives CDR1 SGHAT, CDR2 FQNNGV. V lost 5 bases and J 6 bases, leaving 16 bases between the germline ends. This CDR3 is 15 amino acids long. As DNA, the CDR3 is TGTGCCAGCAGCCTAAGGAGGGAGTCGGCCGGGGAGCTGTTTTTT. It encodes CASSLRRESAGELFF.

V usage is TRBV5-1 and J usage is TRBJ1-1; perhaps TRBD1 as D (5 bases). CDR3 length: 16 amino acids. The germline V gene encodes CDR1 SGHRS and CDR2 YFSETQ. The V end lost 1 base, the J end lost 5 bases, and 18 bases lay between the germline ends. The CDR3 here is CASSLTQPGLRTEAFF. CDR3 sequence (DNA): TGCGCCAGCAGCTTGACTCAGCCAGGGCTAAGGACTGAAGCTTTCTTT.

This clone was seen just once. The gene calls are TRBV7-8 and TRBJ1-4; no reliable D call. CDR1 and CDR2 from the germline V gene are SGHVS and FQNEAQ. This CDR3 comprises 15 residues. The V gene lost 1 base and the J gene lost 4 bases, with 10 bases spanning the gap. CDR3 DNA: TGTGCCAGCAGCTTAGTTGGGCGAGTTAATGAAAAACTGTTTTTT. Its protein is CASSLVGRVNEKLFF.